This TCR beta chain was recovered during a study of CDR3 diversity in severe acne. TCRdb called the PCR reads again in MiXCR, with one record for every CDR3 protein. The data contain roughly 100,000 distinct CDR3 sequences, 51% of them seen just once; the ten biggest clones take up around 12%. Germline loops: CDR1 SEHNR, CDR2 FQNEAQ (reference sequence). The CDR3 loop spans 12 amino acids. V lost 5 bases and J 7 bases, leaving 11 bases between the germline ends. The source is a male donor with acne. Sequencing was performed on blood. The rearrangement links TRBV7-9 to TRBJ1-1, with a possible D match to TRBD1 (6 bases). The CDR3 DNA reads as TGTGCCAGCAGCGTAGAGGGGGATGAAGCTTTCTTT. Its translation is CASSVEGDEAFF.